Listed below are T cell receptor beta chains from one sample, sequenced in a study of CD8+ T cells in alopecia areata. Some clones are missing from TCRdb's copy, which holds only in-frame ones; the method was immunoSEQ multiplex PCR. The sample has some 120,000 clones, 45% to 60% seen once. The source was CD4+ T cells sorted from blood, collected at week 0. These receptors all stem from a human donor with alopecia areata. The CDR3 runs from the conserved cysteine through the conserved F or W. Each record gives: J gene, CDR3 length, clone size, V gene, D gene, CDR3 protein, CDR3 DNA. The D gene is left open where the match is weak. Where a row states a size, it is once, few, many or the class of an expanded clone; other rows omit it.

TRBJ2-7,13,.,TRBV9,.,CASSAGLDYEQYF,TGTGCCAGCAGCGCCGGGCTGGACTACGAGCAGTACTTC
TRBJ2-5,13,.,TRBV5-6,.,CASSLVGQETQYF,TGTGCCAGCAGCTTGGTTGGACAAGAGACCCAGTACTTC
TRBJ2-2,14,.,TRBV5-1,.,CASRDTWNTGELFF,TGCGCCAGCCGGGACACATGGAACACCGGGGAGCTGTTTTTT
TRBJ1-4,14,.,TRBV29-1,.,CSVSRDPGYEKLFF,TGCAGCGTCTCGAGGGACCCCGGTTATGAAAAACTGTTTTTT
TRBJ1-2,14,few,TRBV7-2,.,CASSRRPAAYGYTF,TGTGCCAGCAGCCGAAGACCAGCGGCCTATGGCTACACCTTC
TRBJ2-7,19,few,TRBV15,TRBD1,CATSRDHYTNEGAHSEQYF,TGTGCCACCAGCAGAGATCATTATACCAACGAGGGGGCTCATAGCGAGCAGTACTTC
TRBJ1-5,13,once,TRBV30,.,CAWSVGSNQPQHF,TGTGCCTGGAGTGTTGGTAGCAATCAGCCCCAGCATTTT
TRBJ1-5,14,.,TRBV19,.,CASSQGNSNQPQHF,TGTGCCAGTAGTCAGGGGAATAGCAATCAGCCCCAGCATTTT
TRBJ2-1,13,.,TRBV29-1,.,CSVAPGVYNEQFF,TGCAGCGTCGCCCCGGGGGTATACAATGAGCAGTTCTTC
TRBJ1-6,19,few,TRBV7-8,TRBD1,CASSRKNYRGPTVGSPLHF,TGTGCCAGCAGCCGTAAGAATTACAGGGGGCCCACGGTGGGTTCACCCCTCCACTTT
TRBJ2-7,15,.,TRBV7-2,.,CASSLASLGSYEQYF,TGTGCCAGCAGCTTAGCCAGCCTGGGCTCCTACGAGCAGTACTTC
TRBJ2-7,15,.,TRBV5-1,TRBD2,CASRALAGVSYEQYF,TGCGCCAGCAGGGCACTAGCGGGGGTTAGCTACGAGCAGTACTTC
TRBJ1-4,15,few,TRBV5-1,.,CASSQDGTEAGKLFF,TGCGCCAGCAGCCAGGACGGGACGGAAGCAGGAAAACTGTTTTTT
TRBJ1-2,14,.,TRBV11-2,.,CASSLQAGDYGYTF,TGTGCCAGCAGCTTACAGGCAGGGGATTATGGCTACACCTTC
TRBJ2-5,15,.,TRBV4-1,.,CASSQEASAVGTQYF,TGCGCCAGCAGCCAAGAGGCTAGCGCGGTCGGGACCCAGTACTTC
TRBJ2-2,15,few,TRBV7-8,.,CASSLASQGTGELFF,TGTGCCAGCAGCTTAGCGAGCCAGGGCACCGGGGAGCTGTTTTTT
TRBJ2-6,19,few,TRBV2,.,CATNTQGWGARTGANVLTF,TGTGCCACCAACACCCAGGGGTGGGGGGCCAGAACTGGGGCCAACGTCCTGACTTTC